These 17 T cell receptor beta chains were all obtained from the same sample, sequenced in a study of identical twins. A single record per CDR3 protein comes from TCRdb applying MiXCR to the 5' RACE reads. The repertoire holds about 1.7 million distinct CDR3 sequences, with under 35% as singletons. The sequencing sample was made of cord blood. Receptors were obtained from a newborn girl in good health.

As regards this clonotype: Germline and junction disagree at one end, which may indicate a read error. DNA for the CDR3: TGTGACAGCAGCGTAGACAAATATGGCTACACCTTC. This encodes CDSSVDKYGYTF. The chain joins TRBV9 to TRBJ1-2; no definite D call. The CDR3 sequence is 12 residues long. Per the germline V gene, CDR1 is SGDLS and CDR2 is YYNGEE.

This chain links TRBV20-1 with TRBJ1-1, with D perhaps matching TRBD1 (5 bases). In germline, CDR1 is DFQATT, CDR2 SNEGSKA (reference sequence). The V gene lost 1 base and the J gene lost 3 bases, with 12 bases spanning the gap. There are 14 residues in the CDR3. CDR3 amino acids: CSARAHGTDTEAFF. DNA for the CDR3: TGCAGTGCTAGAGCCCATGGGACCGACACTGAAGCTTTCTTT.

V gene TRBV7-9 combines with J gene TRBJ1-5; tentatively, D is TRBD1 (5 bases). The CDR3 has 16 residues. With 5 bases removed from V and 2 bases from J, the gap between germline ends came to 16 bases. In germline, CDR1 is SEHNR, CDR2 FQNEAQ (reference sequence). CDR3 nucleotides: TGTGCCAGCAGCCCGGATCTCGGGGGGGGCAATCAGCCCCAGCATTTT. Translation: CASSPDLGGGNQPQHF.

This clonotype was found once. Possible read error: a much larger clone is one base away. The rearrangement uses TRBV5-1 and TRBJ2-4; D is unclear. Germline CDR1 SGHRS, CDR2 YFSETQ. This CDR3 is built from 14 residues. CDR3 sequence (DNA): TGCGCCAACAGCCAGACCGAAGCCAAAAACATTCAGTACTTC. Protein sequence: CANSQTEAKNIQYF.

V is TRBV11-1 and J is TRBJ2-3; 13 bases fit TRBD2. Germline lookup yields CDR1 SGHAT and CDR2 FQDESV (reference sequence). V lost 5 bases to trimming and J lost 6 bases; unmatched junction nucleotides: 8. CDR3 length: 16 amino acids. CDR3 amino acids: CASSPPGLAGRDTQYF. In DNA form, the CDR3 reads TGTGCCAGCAGCCCCCCGGGACTAGCGGGAAGGGATACGCAGTATTTT.

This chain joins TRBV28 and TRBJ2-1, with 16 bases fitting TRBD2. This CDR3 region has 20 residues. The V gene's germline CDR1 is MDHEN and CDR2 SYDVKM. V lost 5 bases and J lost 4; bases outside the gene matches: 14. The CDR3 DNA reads TGTGCCAGCAGTCCCGCACCCGGGACTAGCGGGAGGGCCGGGTACAATGAGCAGTTCTTC. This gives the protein CASSPAPGTSGRAGYNEQFF.

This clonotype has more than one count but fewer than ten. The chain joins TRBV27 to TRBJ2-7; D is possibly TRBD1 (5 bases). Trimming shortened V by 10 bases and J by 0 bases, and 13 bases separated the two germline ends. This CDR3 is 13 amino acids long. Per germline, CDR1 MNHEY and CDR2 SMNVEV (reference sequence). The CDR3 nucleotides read TGTGCCACCCAAGGGGTAAGCTCCTACGAGCAGTACTTC. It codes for CATQGVSSYEQYF.

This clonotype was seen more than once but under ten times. The chain's CDR3 is CASSQEPGYNSPLHF. CDR3 bases: TGCGCCAGCAGCCAAGAGCCAGGTTATAATTCACCCCTCCACTTT. The genes are TRBV4-1 and TRBJ1-6; the D is unclear. Germline CDR1 MGHRA, CDR2 YSYEKL. V lost 0 bases and J 4 bases, leaving 7 bases between the germline ends. The CDR3 covers 15 residues.

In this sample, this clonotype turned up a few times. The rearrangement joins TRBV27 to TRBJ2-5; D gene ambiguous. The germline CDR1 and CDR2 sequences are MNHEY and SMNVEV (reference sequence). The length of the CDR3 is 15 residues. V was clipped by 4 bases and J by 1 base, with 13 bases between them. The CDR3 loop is CASSSTAYFQETQYF. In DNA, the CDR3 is TGTGCCAGCAGTTCAACAGCTTATTTCCAAGAGACCCAGTACTTC.

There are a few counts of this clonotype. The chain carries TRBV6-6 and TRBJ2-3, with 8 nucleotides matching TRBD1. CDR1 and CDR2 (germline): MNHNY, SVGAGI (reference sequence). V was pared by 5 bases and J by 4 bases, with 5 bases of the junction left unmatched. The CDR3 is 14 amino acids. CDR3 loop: CASSHDRGADTQYF. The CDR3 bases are TGTGCCAGCAGTCACGACAGGGGCGCAGATACGCAGTATTTT.

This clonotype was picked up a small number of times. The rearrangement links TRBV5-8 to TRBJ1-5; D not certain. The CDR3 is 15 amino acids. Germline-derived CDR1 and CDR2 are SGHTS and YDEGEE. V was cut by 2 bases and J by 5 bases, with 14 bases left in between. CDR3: CASSFPRHRDQPQHF. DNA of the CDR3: TGTGCCAGCAGCTTCCCGAGACATAGAGATCAGCCCCAGCATTTT.

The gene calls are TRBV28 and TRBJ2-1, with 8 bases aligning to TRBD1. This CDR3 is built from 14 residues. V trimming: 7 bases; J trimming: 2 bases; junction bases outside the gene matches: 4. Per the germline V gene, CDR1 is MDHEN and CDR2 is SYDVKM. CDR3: CASIPGQAYNEQFF. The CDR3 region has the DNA TGTGCCAGCATTCCGGGACAGGCCTACAATGAGCAGTTCTTC.

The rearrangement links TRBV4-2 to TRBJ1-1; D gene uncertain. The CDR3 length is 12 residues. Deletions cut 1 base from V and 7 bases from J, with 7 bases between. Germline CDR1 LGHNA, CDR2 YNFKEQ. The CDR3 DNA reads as TGTGCCAGCAGCCAAGGGCACATTGAAGCTTTCTTT. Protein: CASSQGHIEAFF.

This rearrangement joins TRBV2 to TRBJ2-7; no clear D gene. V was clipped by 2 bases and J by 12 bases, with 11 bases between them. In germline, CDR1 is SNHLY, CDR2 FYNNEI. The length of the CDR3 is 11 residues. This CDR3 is CASSESIRGYF. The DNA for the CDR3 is TGTGCCAGCAGTGAAAGTATAAGAGGGTACTTC.

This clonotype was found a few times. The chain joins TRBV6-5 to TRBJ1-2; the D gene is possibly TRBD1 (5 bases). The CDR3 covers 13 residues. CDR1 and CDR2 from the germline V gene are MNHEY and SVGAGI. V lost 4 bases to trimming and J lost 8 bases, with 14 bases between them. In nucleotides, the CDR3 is TGTGCCAGCAGTTCCTACCCGGAGGGGGGCTACACCTTC. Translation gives CASSSYPEGGYTF.

CDR3 sequence: CATRDSSNTGELFF. CDR3 nucleotide sequence: TGTGCCACGAGGGACTCGTCGAACACCGGGGAGCTGTTTTTT. The V gene is TRBV24-1, the J gene TRBJ2-2; D may be TRBD2 (6 bases). Trimming removed 10 bases at V and 0 bases at J, with 11 bases between. CDR3 length: 14 amino acids. CDR1 KGHDR and CDR2 SFDVKD come from the germline V gene.

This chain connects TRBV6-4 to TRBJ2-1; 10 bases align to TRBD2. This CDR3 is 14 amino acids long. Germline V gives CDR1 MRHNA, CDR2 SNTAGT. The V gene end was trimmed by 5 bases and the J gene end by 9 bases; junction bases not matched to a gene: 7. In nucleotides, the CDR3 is TGTGCCAGCAGTCAAATTAGCGGGAGGAGTGAGCAGTTCTTC. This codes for CASSQISGRSEQFF.